These 24 T cell receptor beta chains were all obtained from the same sample, sequenced in a study of vaccination effects on CD4 cells after COVID-19. The repertoire was sequenced with immunoSEQ multiplex PCR; TCRdb's copy has only in-frame clones and lacks some. This table holds 35,000 to 40,000 clones, around 73% found once. No antigen is known for these receptors. Before any sequencing was done, the ViraFEST assay used viral peptide pools to expand antigen-specific CD4+ T cells. A 10-day culture period preceded the isolation of CD4+ T cells. A PCR test confirmed that the person had SARS-CoV-2 infection between March and December 2020. The input for sequencing was CD4+ T cells from PBMCs cultured with HCoV-NL63 spike peptides, taken before COVID-19 vaccination. Receptors originate from a human donor who had a prior SARS-CoV-2 infection.

The V and J genes are TRBV6-5 and TRBJ1-6; no clear D gene. Germline V CDR1 and CDR2: MNHEY, SVGAGI. The CDR3 covers 15 residues. Between the trimmed V and J ends, which lost 6 bases and 0 bases, there was a span of 9 bases. The CDR3 region has the DNA TGTGCCAGCAGAGGACGTAGCTCCTATAATTCACCCCTCCACTTT. Translated, it gives CASRGRSSYNSPLHF.

This clone was seen a single time. V usage is TRBV6-5 and J usage is TRBJ1-5, with 8 nucleotides matching TRBD1. The CDR3 contains 14 residues. V trimming: 5 bases; J trimming: 6 bases; junction bases outside the gene matches: 6. Germline V gene data show CDR1 as MNHEY and CDR2 as SVGAGI. The CDR3 spells CASSRTTGVQPQHF. The CDR3 DNA reads TGTGCCAGCAGTCGAACGACAGGGGTTCAGCCCCAGCATTTT.

This chain joins TRBV2 and TRBJ1-5; 9 bases are a match to TRBD1. The CDR3 sequence is 15 residues long. Germline CDR1 SNHLY, CDR2 FYNNEI. The V segment lost 5 bases and the J segment 3 bases; nucleotides outside the gene matches: 5. The CDR3 coding sequence is TGTGCCAGCAGTTTTTGGACAGGGGACAATCAGCCCCAGCATTTT. This gives the protein CASSFWTGDNQPQHF.

The chain joins TRBV30 to TRBJ2-5; 7 positions match TRBD2. Unmatched junction bases numbered 12, after V lost 0 bases and J lost 5 bases. Germline loops: CDR1 GTSNPN, CDR2 SVGIG (reference sequence). The CDR3 sequence is 16 residues long. The CDR3 DNA reads TGTGCCTGGAGTGTATGGGATGTGGGAGGGAGGGAGACCCAGTACTTC. Translated, it gives CAWSVWDVGGRETQYF.

The gene calls are TRBV5-3 and TRBJ2-3; 9 positions match TRBD2. Being an ORF, TRBV5-3 has a function that is uncertain. The J segment lost 2 bases and the V segment lost 5 bases, leaving 12 bases of the junction unmatched. The length of the CDR3 is 17 residues. The CDR3 loop reads CARRQSRLAEFTDTQYF. The CDR3 region has the DNA TGTGCCAGAAGACAATCCCGACTAGCGGAGTTCACAGATACGCAGTATTTT.

The chain links TRBV12-3 or TRBV12-4 to TRBJ1-2; no definite D call. Trimming took 3 bases from V and 8 from J, leaving 10 bases between them. The CDR3 is made up of 12 amino acids. The CDR3 DNA reads TGTGCCAGCAGTTTCAGACCCGTGGGCTACACCTTC. It yields the protein CASSFRPVGYTF.

A few counts support this clone. The J gene is TRBJ1-1, the V gene TRBV14, with a weak D call TRBD1 (5 bases). V shed 8 bases and J shed 5 bases, with 15 bases lying between them. The germline gives CDR1 SGHDN, CDR2 FVKESK. CDR3 size: 13 residues. The CDR3 coding sequence is TGTGCCAGCGCGAAATACGAGGGGACTGAAGCTTTCTTT. Translation gives CASAKYEGTEAFF.

This clone was detected a few times. V and J are TRBV28 and TRBJ2-1; either TRBD1 or TRBD2 may fit D (5 bases each). The germline V and J ends were trimmed by 5 bases and 4 bases, with 18 bases remaining between them. The CDR3 is 16 amino acids. In germline, CDR1 is MDHEN, CDR2 SYDVKM. As DNA, the CDR3 is TGTGCCAGCAGTCAACCCGGGGCACCAACTTACAATGAGCAGTTCTTC. It encodes CASSQPGAPTYNEQFF. Complete variable domain (other parts from reference TRBV28 and TRBJ2-1): DVKVTQSSRYLVKRTGEKVFLECVQDMDHENMFWYRQDPGLGLRLIYFSYDVKMKEKGDIPEGYSVSREKKERFSLILESASTNQTSMYLCASSQPGAPTYNEQFFGPGTRLTVL.

This rearrangement joins TRBV5-1 to TRBJ1-5, with 9 nucleotides matching TRBD1. The ends lost 4 bases at V and 1 base at J; junction bases unmatched: 3. Looked up from germline, CDR1 is SGHRS and CDR2 is YFSETQ. This CDR3 contains 15 residues. The CDR3 DNA sequence: TGCGCCAGCAGCCCACAGGGGGCGAGCAATCAGCCCCAGCATTTT. Its protein product is CASSPQGASNQPQHF.

A few counts support this clone. The V and J genes are TRBV27 and TRBJ1-1; a weak D match, TRBD1 (6 bases). The CDR3 runs 14 residues. Per germline, CDR1 MNHEY and CDR2 SMNVEV (reference sequence). V shed 0 bases and J shed 7 bases, with 12 bases lying between them. CDR3 DNA sequence: TGTGCCAGCAGTTTATCGGGAGCGGACAGTGAAGCTTTCTTT. Encoded protein: CASSLSGADSEAFF.

The V call is TRBV7-2, the J call TRBJ2-7, with D perhaps TRBD2 (6 bases). Germline V gene sequence: CDR1 SGHTA, CDR2 FQGNSA. The CDR3 has 16 amino acids. V was pared by 6 bases and J by 9 bases, with 27 bases between. The CDR3 DNA reads as TGTGCCAGCAGTTTGAAAGTCCAGGAGGGCCTCCTGGGGCAGTACTTC. This codes for CASSLKVQEGLLGQYF.

The chain joins TRBV4-1 to TRBJ1-4; 8 nucleotides align to TRBD1. The CDR3 loop spans 15 amino acids. The J segment lost 7 bases and the V segment lost 5 bases, leaving 9 bases of the junction unmatched. CDR1 is MGHRA, CDR2 YSYEKL, per germline. CDR3 DNA: TGCGCCAGCAGCTACCAGGGGGCGTCGGCTGAAAAACTGTTTTTT. It encodes CASSYQGASAEKLFF.

V and J are TRBV6-1 and TRBJ2-3; 7 bases match TRBD2. With V trimmed by 3 bases and J by 1 base, 7 bases remained unmatched. This CDR3 comprises 16 residues. The V gene's germline CDR1 is MNHNS and CDR2 SASEGT. CDR3 protein: CASSEFGGVGTDTQYF. Here the CDR3 DNA reads TGTGCCAGCAGTGAGTTTGGGGGGGTAGGCACAGATACGCAGTATTTT.

J is TRBJ2-1 and V is TRBV10-2, with D hard to call. Germline V gene lookup returns CDR1 WSHSY and CDR2 SAAADI. The CDR3 contains 12 residues. V was cut by 5 bases and J by 7 bases, with 9 bases left in between. As DNA, the CDR3 is TGCGCCAGCAGTATCGTGGGGAATGAGCAGTTCTTC. Amino acid sequence: CASSIVGNEQFF.

This rearrangement joins TRBV19 to TRBJ1-5, with D possibly TRBD1 on 6 matching bases. Germline V gives CDR1 LNHDA, CDR2 SQIVND (reference sequence). This CDR3 contains 16 residues. Trimming took 2 bases from V and 7 from J, leaving 18 bases between them. The CDR3 spells CASSIIWRGVRQPQHF. Here the CDR3 DNA reads TGTGCCAGTAGTATAATTTGGAGGGGGGTTCGGCAGCCCCAGCATTTT. Full variable domain (outside the CDR3, taken from reference TRBV19 and TRBJ1-5): DGGITQSPKYLFRKEGQNVTLSCEQNLNHDAMYWYRQDPGQGLRLIYYSQIVNDFQKGDIAEGYSVSREKKESFPLTVTSAQKNPTAFYLCASSIIWRGVRQPQHFGDGTRLSIL.

The rearrangement joins TRBV5-5 to TRBJ2-3; D unresolved. Germline V gene data show CDR1 as SGHKS and CDR2 as YYEKEE (reference sequence). V lost 5 bases and J 1 base, leaving 17 bases between the germline ends. The CDR3 contains 16 residues. The chain's CDR3 is CASSLGPSRGTDTQYF. The CDR3 coding sequence is TGTGCCAGCAGTTTAGGGCCCTCCCGGGGCACAGATACGCAGTATTTT.

The V and J genes are TRBV5-1 and TRBJ2-2, with a tentative D call TRBD2 (6 bases). Trimming shortened V by 1 base and J by 8 bases, and 12 bases separated the two germline ends. There are 14 residues in the CDR3. Germline lookup yields CDR1 SGHRS and CDR2 YFSETQ. Here the CDR3 reads CASSLMRGEGELFF. The CDR3 DNA is TGCGCCAGCAGCTTGATGCGCGGGGAGGGGGAGCTGTTTTTT.

The chain uses TRBV7-9 and TRBJ2-7; D ambiguous. CDR3 length: 16 residues. Germline V gene sequence: CDR1 SEHNR, CDR2 FQNEAQ (reference sequence). V was trimmed by 5 bases and J by 1 base, leaving 18 bases between them. CDR3 DNA sequence: TGTGCCAGCAGCCCACCCTTATTAGACGGTTCCTACGAGCAGTACTTC. Encoded protein: CASSPPLLDGSYEQYF.

In this sample, this clone turned up once. The CDR3 region has the DNA TGTGCCAGCAGCCAAGCCCCTTTGGGACTTTACGAGCAGTACTTC. Translation gives CASSQAPLGLYEQYF. The rearrangement links TRBV3-1 (or the pseudogene TRBV3-2) to TRBJ2-7; the D gene is possibly TRBD2 (6 bases). Germline CDR1 reads LGHDT; CDR2 reads YNNKEL (reference sequence). V was cut by 1 base and J by 4 bases, with 14 bases left in between. The CDR3 loop spans 15 amino acids.

This clone has more than one count but fewer than ten. The chain employs TRBV10-3 and TRBJ1-2; TRBD1 aligns across 7 bases. The junction had 6 bases not matched to a gene; V was cut back by 5 bases and J by 6 bases. The CDR3 loop spans 13 amino acids. Germline V gene data show CDR1 as ENHRY and CDR2 as SYGVKD. The CDR3 DNA is TGTGCCATCAGTCAGACAGGGATAGATGGCTACACCTTC. Its translation: CAISQTGIDGYTF.

The chain recombines TRBV10-3 with TRBJ1-5; no definite D call. The germline V gene encodes CDR1 ENHRY and CDR2 SYGVKD. Trimming took off 0 bases at V and 9 bases at J, with 21 bases between the two ends. The CDR3 length is 17 residues. CDR3 bases: TGTGCCATCAGTGAGTCGAATAACAGAGGGTTTGAAGGGCCCCAGCATTTT. This codes for CAISESNNRGFEGPQHF.

This clone has just one count. The chain couples TRBV6-6 to TRBJ2-1, with a weak D call TRBD1 (5 bases). CDR1 MNHNY and CDR2 SVGAGI come from the germline V gene (reference sequence). This CDR3 has 12 amino acids. Trimming removed 8 bases from V and 8 bases from J, with 13 bases in between. The CDR3 sequence: CASYQGSDEQFF. In DNA form, the CDR3 reads TGTGCCAGCTATCAGGGATCGGATGAGCAGTTCTTC.

This clone was counted a few times. For the CDR3, the DNA is TGCGCCAGCAGCTTGGACAGGGCGAACACCGGGGAGCTGTTTTTT. Its translation is CASSLDRANTGELFF. V gene TRBV5-1 combines with J gene TRBJ2-2, with D possibly matching TRBD1 (6 bases). The CDR3 is 15 amino acids. V lost 0 bases and J 0 bases, leaving 6 bases between the germline ends. CDR1 and CDR2 (germline): SGHRS, YFSETQ.

V usage is TRBV11-2 and J usage is TRBJ2-7; tentative D call: TRBD2 (6 bases). V lost 5 bases to trimming and J lost 0 bases, with 14 bases between them. The CDR3 has 15 residues. Germline loops: CDR1 SGHAT, CDR2 FQNNGV. CDR3 sequence (DNA): TGTGCCAGCAGCCTCCCGGGAGCCAGCTCCTACGAGCAGTACTTC. Protein sequence: CASSLPGASSYEQYF.